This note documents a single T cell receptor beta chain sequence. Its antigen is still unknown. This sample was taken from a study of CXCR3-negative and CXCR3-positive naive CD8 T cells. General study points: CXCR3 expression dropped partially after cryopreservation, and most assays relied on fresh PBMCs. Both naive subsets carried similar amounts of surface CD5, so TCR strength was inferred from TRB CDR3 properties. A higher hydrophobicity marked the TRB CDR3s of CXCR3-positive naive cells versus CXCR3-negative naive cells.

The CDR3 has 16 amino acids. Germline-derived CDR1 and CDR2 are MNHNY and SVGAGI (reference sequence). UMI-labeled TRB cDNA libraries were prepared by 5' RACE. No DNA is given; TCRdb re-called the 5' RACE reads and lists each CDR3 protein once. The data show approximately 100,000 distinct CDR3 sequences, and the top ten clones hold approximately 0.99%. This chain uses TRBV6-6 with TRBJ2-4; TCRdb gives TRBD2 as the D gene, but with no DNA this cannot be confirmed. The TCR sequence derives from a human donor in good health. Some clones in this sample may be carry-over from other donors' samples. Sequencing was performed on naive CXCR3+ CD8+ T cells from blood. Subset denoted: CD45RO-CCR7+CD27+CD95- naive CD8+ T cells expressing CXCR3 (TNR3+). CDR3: CASSPNSGRSKNIQYF.